These 26 T cell receptor beta chains were all obtained from the same sample, sequenced in a study of T cells in Graves' hyperthyroidism and ophthalmopathy. Amplified TCR beta CDR3 regions derived from RNA transcripts. HTBI primers were used for first-round RT-PCR of the TCR CDR3. In TCRdb, the multiplex PCR reads were re-called with MiXCR into one record per CDR3 protein. Of 250,000 to 300,000 distinct CDR3 sequences in the sample, 14% to 15% were seen once. Sequences were obtained from blood. The receptor set was obtained from a woman aged 40 to 50 with Graves' hyperthyroidism that later progressed to Graves' ophthalmopathy.

The chain uses TRBV7-9 and TRBJ1-2, with 10 positions matching TRBD1. The trim removed 4 bases at V and 3 bases at J, leaving 11 bases unmatched. Germline CDR1 and CDR2: SEHNR and FQNEAQ (reference sequence). The CDR3 runs to 17 residues. CDR3 DNA sequence: TGTGCCAGCAGCTCCCGACAGGGGGCTTCTTGGGACTATGGCTACACCTTC. Its translation: CASSSRQGASWDYGYTF.

This clonotype was observed a few times. The CDR3 nucleotides read TGCGCCAGCAGCTTGGTGGGACTCAGAATCAAAAGTGGTACAGATACGCAGTATTTT. This encodes CASSLVGLRIKSGTDTQYF. The chain couples TRBV5-1 to TRBJ2-3; the D gene is possibly TRBD2 (6 bases). Germline V gene sequence: CDR1 SGHRS, CDR2 YFSETQ. V was shortened by 0 bases and J by 3 bases, with 23 bases between the two germline ends. The CDR3 extends over 19 amino acids. Variable domain in full (rest from reference TRBV5-1 and TRBJ2-3): KAGVTQTPRYLIKTRGQQVTLSCSPISGHRSVSWYQQTPGQGLQFLFEYFSETQRNKGNFPGRFSGRQFSNSRSEMNVSTLELGDSALYLCASSLVGLRIKSGTDTQYFGPGTRLTVL.

This clonotype was observed at least ten times. This chain joins TRBV12-3 or TRBV12-4 and TRBJ2-7; D gene uncertain. With 5 bases removed from V and 6 bases from J, the gap between germline ends came to 20 bases. The CDR3 length is 15 residues. Here the CDR3 DNA reads TGTGCCAGCAGTCTAAGAAGGAACACCCCCCTCGAGCAGTACTTC. This encodes CASSLRRNTPLEQYF.

This clonotype was recorded many times. The CDR3 DNA reads as TGTGCCAGCAGGATAACAGGGAAAGGGGGCACTGAAGCTTTCTTT. Translated: CASRITGKGGTEAFF. The V call is TRBV12-3 or TRBV12-4, the J call TRBJ1-1, with D perhaps TRBD1 (6 bases). This CDR3 contains 15 residues. V was clipped by 6 bases and J by 4 bases, with 18 bases between them.

This clonotype has just a few counts. The J gene is TRBJ2-7, the V gene TRBV6-2 or TRBV6-3, with TRBD2 identical over 13 bases. V shed 6 bases and J 7 bases; nucleotides not matched to a gene: 9. Germline V gene data show CDR1 as MNHEY and CDR2 as SVGEGT. There are 15 residues in the CDR3. The CDR3 DNA is TGTGCCAGCAGCCGCTGGACTAGCGGGAGAGGTGAGCAGTACTTC. Translating it yields CASSRWTSGRGEQYF.

There are a few counts of this clonotype. V gene TRBV15 combines with J gene TRBJ2-7, with 10 bases identical to TRBD1. J was trimmed by 4 bases and V by 1 base; bases with no gene match: 4. The CDR3 is 15 amino acids. Germline CDR1 is LNHNV and CDR2 is YYDKDF (reference sequence). CDR3 protein: CATSRGGTGVYEQYF. The CDR3 DNA reads as TGTGCCACCAGCAGAGGGGGGACAGGGGTGTACGAGCAGTACTTC.

This clonotype was recorded many times. This chain joins TRBV6-1 and TRBJ1-1, with D uncertain. V lost 7 bases and J lost 4, with 16 bases in between. Per germline, CDR1 MNHNS and CDR2 SASEGT. The CDR3 runs to 14 residues. CDR3 sequence: CASTKRGLFTEAFF. The CDR3, as DNA: TGTGCCAGCACTAAGCGGGGTCTCTTCACTGAAGCTTTCTTT.

This clonotype was observed many times. V and J are TRBV2 and TRBJ2-4, with D tentatively TRBD1 (5 bases). CDR1 and CDR2 (germline): SNHLY, FYNNEI. Trimming removed 4 bases from V and 0 bases from J, with 10 bases in between. CDR3 length equals 15 residues. CDR3 protein: CASSARQLAKNIQYF. For the CDR3, the DNA is TGTGCCAGCAGTGCTAGACAGCTAGCCAAAAACATTCAGTACTTC. The full variable domain, completed using reference TRBV2 and TRBJ2-4, is EPEVTQTPSHQVTQMGQEVILRCVPISNHLYFYWYRQILGQKVEFLVSFYNNEISEKSEIFDDQFSVERPDGSNFTLKIRSTKLEDSAMYFCASSARQLAKNIQYFGAGTRLSVL.

This clonotype has at least ten counts. V gene TRBV12-3 or TRBV12-4 combines with J gene TRBJ2-3; perhaps D is TRBD1 or TRBD2 (5 bases each). Trimming left V 2 bases short and J 1 base short, with 13 bases between. This CDR3 region has 16 residues. In DNA form, the CDR3 reads TGTGCCAGCAGTTTATACCGGGACGGACGCACAGATACGCAGTATTTT. Translated: CASSLYRDGRTDTQYF.

The V gene is TRBV6-5, the J gene TRBJ1-2; TRBD1 agrees at 10 bases. Trimming cost V 0 bases and J 6 bases; bases outside gene matches: 10. In germline, CDR1 is MNHEY, CDR2 SVGAGI. The CDR3 contains 17 residues. DNA for the CDR3: TGTGCCAGCAGTTACTCCAGTCTGGGGACAGGGGATAATGGCTACACCTTC. Its translation is CASSYSSLGTGDNGYTF.

This clonotype was seen many times. The genes are TRBV30 and TRBJ2-7; 11 bases line up with TRBD2. V shed 5 bases, J shed 8 bases, and the junction held 5 bases outside the gene matches. CDR1 GTSNPN and CDR2 SVGIG come from the germline V gene (reference sequence). This CDR3 has 12 residues. The CDR3 nucleotides are TGTGCCTGGGGGACTAGCGGTTACCAGCAGTACTTC. This gives the protein CAWGTSGYQQYF.

The chain combines TRBV10-3 with TRBJ1-2; D might be TRBD1 (5 bases). V lost 3 bases and J 2 bases, leaving 13 bases between the germline ends. The CDR3 has 15 amino acids. Germline V gives CDR1 ENHRY, CDR2 SYGVKD. CDR3: CAISDSGGDNYGYTF. CDR3 coding DNA: TGTGCCATCAGTGACTCGGGGGGGGACAACTATGGCTACACCTTC.

The table lists this clonotype with many counts. Here the CDR3 reads CASSLGGGGEQFF. The CDR3 DNA reads TGTGCCAGCAGCTTAGGGGGGGGTGGTGAGCAGTTCTTC. The rearrangement uses TRBV11-2 and TRBJ2-1, with 7 nucleotides matching TRBD2. The V and J ends lost 1 base and 9 bases, in that order; junction bases with no gene match: 3. Germline V lookup: CDR1 SGHAT, CDR2 FQNNGV. There are 13 residues in the CDR3.

This clonotype has a count of ten or more. The rearrangement links TRBV24-1 to TRBJ2-3; 9 bases align to TRBD1. The V and J ends lost 3 bases and 2 bases, in that order; junction bases with no gene match: 5. There are 16 residues in the CDR3. Germline V CDR1 and CDR2: KGHDR, SFDVKD. CDR3 coding DNA: TGTGCCACCAGTGATCCCGGGACAGGGTACACAGATACGCAGTATTTT. Its translation is CATSDPGTGYTDTQYF.

This clonotype was counted ten times or more. The gene calls are TRBV5-1 and TRBJ2-6, with D perhaps matching TRBD1 (6 bases). Germline V gene data show CDR1 as SGHRS and CDR2 as YFSETQ. The V and J ends lost 4 bases and 4 bases respectively, with 21 bases between them. CDR3 length: 18 amino acids. In DNA, the CDR3 is TGCGCCAGCAGCCTGGGAAGTTACTCAAGGGGGGGGGCCAACGTCCTGACTTTC. It translates to CASSLGSYSRGGANVLTF.

The rearrangement uses TRBV14 and TRBJ2-1; 7 bases map to TRBD2. Per germline, CDR1 SGHDN and CDR2 FVKESK. The CDR3 is 18 amino acids. V lost 0 bases to trimming and J lost 6 bases; unmatched junction nucleotides: 14. The chain's CDR3 is CASSQDVLREYNLNEQFF. For the CDR3, the DNA is TGTGCCAGCAGCCAAGATGTATTGCGGGAGTATAATCTCAATGAGCAGTTCTTC.

Ten or more counts support this clonotype. The chain links TRBV27 to TRBJ2-2; D is perhaps TRBD1 (5 bases). Germline CDR1 MNHEY, CDR2 SMNVEV (reference sequence). This CDR3 comprises 14 residues. V lost 3 bases and J lost 6, with 11 bases in between. The CDR3 protein is CASSFIVGAGELFF. DNA for the CDR3: TGTGCCAGCAGTTTCATAGTAGGGGCCGGGGAGCTGTTTTTT.

This clonotype was seen ten or more times. This chain links TRBV20-1 with TRBJ2-7, with 9 bases aligning to TRBD2. Losses at the gene ends were 4 bases for V and 2 bases for J; bases not matched to a gene: 3. Looked up from germline, CDR1 is DFQATT and CDR2 is SNEGSKA (reference sequence). This CDR3 is 13 amino acids long. The CDR3: CSATAGGPYEQYF. CDR3 DNA sequence: TGCAGTGCTACGGCGGGAGGGCCCTACGAGCAGTACTTC.

This clonotype was observed at least ten times. The J gene is TRBJ2-7, the V gene TRBV18; 8 nucleotides line up with TRBD1. The CDR3 runs 15 residues. Trimming cost V 1 base and J 3 bases; bases outside gene matches: 5. Germline loops: CDR1 KGHSH, CDR2 LQKENI. The CDR3 coding sequence is TGTGCCAGCTCACCACGGGGACAGGTCCTCTACGAGCAGTACTTC. Translating gives CASSPRGQVLYEQYF.

This clonotype was observed many times. The rearrangement uses TRBV2 and TRBJ1-1; D gene uncertain. Germline CDR1 SNHLY, CDR2 FYNNEI. Trimming cost V 8 bases and J 9 bases, with 7 bases left between them. The CDR3 extends over 9 amino acids. CDR3 sequence (DNA): TGTGCCAGCGGGCTGAAAGCTTTCTTT. Amino acids: CASGLKAFF. Full variable domain (remainder filled in from reference TRBV2 and TRBJ1-1): EPEVTQTPSHQVTQMGQEVILRCVPISNHLYFYWYRQILGQKVEFLVSFYNNEISEKSEIFDDQFSVERPDGSNFTLKIRSTKLEDSAMYFCASGLKAFFGQGTRLTVV.

This clonotype occurred a few times. V usage is TRBV4-1 and J usage is TRBJ2-3; TRBD2 aligns across 7 bases. This CDR3 is 16 amino acids long. After removal of 5 bases from V and 3 bases from J, the junction contained 11 bases not matched to a gene. Germline CDR1 and CDR2: MGHRA and YSYEKL. CDR3 protein: CASSWGREAVTDTQYF. The CDR3 DNA is TGCGCCAGCAGCTGGGGGAGGGAGGCGGTGACAGATACGCAGTATTTT.

J is TRBJ2-7 and V is TRBV4-1, with D possibly being TRBD2 (7 bases). Germline-derived CDR1 and CDR2 are MGHRA and YSYEKL. This CDR3 has 15 amino acids. V lost 3 bases, J lost 6 bases, and 18 bases lay in between. The CDR3 is CASSQPTSGGREQYF. In DNA, the CDR3 is TGCGCCAGCAGCCAGCCAACCTCGGGGGGCCGCGAGCAGTACTTC.

The rearrangement links TRBV25-1 to TRBJ2-2, with no clear D. The CDR3 has 13 amino acids. V was shortened by 6 bases and J by 5 bases, with 10 bases between the two germline ends. The germline gives CDR1 MGHDK, CDR2 SYGVNS. Written as DNA, the CDR3 is TGTGCCAGCAGGATGCCTCTAACCGGGGAGCTGTTTTTT. It specifies CASRMPLTGELFF. The complete variable domain, with remaining parts taken from reference TRBV25-1 and TRBJ2-2, reads EADIYQTPRYLVIGTGKKITLECSQTMGHDKMYWYQQDPGMELHLIHYSYGVNSTEKGDLSSESTVSRIRTEHFPLTLESARPSHTSQYLCASRMPLTGELFFGEGSRLTVL.

This clonotype came up many times. CDR3 amino acids: CASSPGDRFIYGTEAFF. For the CDR3, the DNA is TGTGCCAGCAGCCCCGGGGACAGGTTTATTTATGGGACTGAAGCTTTCTTT. The chain uses TRBV3-1 and TRBJ1-1; 8 nucleotides line up with TRBD1. This CDR3 region has 17 residues. The trim removed 4 bases at V and 5 bases at J, leaving 15 bases unmatched. Germline values: CDR1 LGHDT, CDR2 YNNKEL (reference sequence).

This clonotype was counted at least ten times. The chain is built from TRBV6-1 and TRBJ2-7; a weak D match, TRBD2 (7 bases). The germline V gene has CDR1 MNHNS and CDR2 SASEGT. The germline V and J ends were trimmed by 4 bases and 4 bases, with 14 bases remaining between them. The CDR3 sequence is 14 residues long. The CDR3 protein is CASSALRGPYEQYF. CDR3 DNA: TGTGCCAGCAGTGCTCTGCGGGGGCCGTACGAGCAGTACTTC.

This clonotype was found a few times. The chain employs TRBV29-1 and TRBJ2-7, with 7 bases lining up with TRBD1. The CDR3 totals 11 residues. Trimming cost V 7 bases and J 4 bases; bases outside gene matches: 4. Germline CDR1 and CDR2: SQVTM and ANQGSEA. The CDR3 sequence: CSGKQGYEQYF. The CDR3 DNA reads TGCAGCGGAAAACAGGGGTACGAGCAGTACTTC.